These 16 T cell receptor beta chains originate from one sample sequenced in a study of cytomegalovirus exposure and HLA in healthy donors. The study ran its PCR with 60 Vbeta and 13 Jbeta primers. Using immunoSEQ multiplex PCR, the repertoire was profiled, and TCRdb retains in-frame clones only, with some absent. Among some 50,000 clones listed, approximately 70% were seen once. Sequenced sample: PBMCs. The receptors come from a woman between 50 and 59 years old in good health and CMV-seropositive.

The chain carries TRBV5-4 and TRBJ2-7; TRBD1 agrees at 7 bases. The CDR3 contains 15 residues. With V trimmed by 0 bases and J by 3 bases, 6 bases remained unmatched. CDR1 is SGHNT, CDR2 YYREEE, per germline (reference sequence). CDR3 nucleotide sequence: TGTGCCAGCAGCTTGGGACAGGGCCAACTCTACGAGCAGTACTTC. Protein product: CASSLGQGQLYEQYF.

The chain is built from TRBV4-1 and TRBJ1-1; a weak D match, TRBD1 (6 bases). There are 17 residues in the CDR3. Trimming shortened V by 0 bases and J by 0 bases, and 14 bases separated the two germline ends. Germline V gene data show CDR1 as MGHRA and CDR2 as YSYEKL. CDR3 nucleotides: TGCGCCAGCAGCCAAGAGTTTGAAGGGGGTGTGAACACTGAAGCTTTCTTT. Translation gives CASSQEFEGGVNTEAFF.

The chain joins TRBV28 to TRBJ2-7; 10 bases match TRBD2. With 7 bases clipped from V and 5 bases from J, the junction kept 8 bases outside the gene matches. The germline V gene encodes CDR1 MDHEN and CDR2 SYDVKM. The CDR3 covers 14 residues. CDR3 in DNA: TGTGCCAGCAACCCGAGCGGGAGGGCCCACGAGCAGTACTTC. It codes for CASNPSGRAHEQYF.

The CDR3 DNA reads as TGTGCCAGCAGCGTTAGCGGTATCCAAGGCAATGAGCAGTTCTTC. This translates into CASSVSGIQGNEQFF. This chain uses TRBV7-6 with TRBJ2-1; tentative D call: TRBD2 (6 bases). V dropped 5 bases and J dropped 6 bases, with 17 bases sitting between them. The length of the CDR3 is 15 residues. Germline CDR1 is SGHVS and CDR2 is FNYEAQ.

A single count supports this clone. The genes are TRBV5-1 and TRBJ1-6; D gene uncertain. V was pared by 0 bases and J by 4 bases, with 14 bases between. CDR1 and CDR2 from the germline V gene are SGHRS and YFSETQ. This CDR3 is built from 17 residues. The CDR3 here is CASSLGPPARYNSPLHF. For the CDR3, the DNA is TGCGCCAGCAGCTTGGGCCCCCCAGCGAGGTATAATTCACCCCTCCACTTT.

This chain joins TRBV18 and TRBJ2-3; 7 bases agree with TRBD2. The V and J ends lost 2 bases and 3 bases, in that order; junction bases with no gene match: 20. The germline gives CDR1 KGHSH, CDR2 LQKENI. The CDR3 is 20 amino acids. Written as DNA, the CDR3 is TGTGCCAGCTCACCAGAGGGCATAGTAAGCAGAGCGGGGAAAACAGATACGCAGTATTTT. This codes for CASSPEGIVSRAGKTDTQYF.

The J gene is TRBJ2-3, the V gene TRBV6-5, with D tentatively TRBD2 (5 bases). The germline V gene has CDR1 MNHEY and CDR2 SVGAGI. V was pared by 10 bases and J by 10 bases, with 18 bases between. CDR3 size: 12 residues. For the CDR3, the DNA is TGTGCCACCTGGGCGAGGGATTGGGCGCAGTATTTT. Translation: CATWARDWAQYF.

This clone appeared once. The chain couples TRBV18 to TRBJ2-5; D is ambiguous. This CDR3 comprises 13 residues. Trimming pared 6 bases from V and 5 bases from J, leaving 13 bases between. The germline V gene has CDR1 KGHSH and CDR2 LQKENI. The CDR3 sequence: CASSQTYGETQYF. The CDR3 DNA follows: TGTGCCAGCTCTCAGACCTACGGGGAGACCCAGTACTTC.

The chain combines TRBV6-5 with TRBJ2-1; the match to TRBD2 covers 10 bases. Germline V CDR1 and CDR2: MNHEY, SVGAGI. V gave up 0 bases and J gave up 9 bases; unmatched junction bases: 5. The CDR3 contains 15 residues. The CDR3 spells CASSYSPSGRGEQFF. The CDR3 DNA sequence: TGTGCCAGCAGTTACTCGCCTAGCGGGAGAGGTGAGCAGTTCTTC.

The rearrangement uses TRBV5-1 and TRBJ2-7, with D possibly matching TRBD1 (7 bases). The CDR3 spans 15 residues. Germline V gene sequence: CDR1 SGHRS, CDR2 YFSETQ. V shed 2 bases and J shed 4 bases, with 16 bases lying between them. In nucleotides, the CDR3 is TGCGCCAGCAGCTTCATCGGAGGGGGCGGGTACGAGCAGTACTTC. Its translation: CASSFIGGGGYEQYF.

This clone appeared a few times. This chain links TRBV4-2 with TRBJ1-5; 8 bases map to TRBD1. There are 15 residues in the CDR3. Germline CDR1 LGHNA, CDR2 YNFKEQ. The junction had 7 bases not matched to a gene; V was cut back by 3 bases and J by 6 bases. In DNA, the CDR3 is TGTGCCAGCAGCCAGTACTACAGGGGGTCTCAGCCCCAGCATTTT. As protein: CASSQYYRGSQPQHF.

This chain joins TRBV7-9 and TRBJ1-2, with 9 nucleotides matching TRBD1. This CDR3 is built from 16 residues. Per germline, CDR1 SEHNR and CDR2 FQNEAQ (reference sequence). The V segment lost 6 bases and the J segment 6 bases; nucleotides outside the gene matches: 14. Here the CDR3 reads CASSPTLTGGADGYTF. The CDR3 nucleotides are TGTGCCAGCAGTCCAACCCTAACAGGGGGCGCGGATGGCTACACCTTC.

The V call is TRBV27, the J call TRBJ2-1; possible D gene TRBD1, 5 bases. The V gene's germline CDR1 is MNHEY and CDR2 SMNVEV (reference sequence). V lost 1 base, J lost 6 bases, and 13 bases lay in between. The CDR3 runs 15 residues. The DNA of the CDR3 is TGTGCCAGCAGTTTATTCTTAGGGGCCGGCAATGAGCAGTTCTTC. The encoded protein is CASSLFLGAGNEQFF.

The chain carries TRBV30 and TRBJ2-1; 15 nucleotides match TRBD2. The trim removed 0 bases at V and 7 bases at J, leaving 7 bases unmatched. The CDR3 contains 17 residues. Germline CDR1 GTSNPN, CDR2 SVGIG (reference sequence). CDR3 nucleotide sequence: TGTGCCTGGAGTGTCGAAGCCGGGACTAGCGGGAGGAATGAGCAGTTCTTC. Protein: CAWSVEAGTSGRNEQFF. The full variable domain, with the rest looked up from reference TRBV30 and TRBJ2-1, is SQTIHQWPATLVQPVGSPLSLECTVEGTSNPNLYWYRQAAGRGLQLLFYSVGIGQISSEVPQNLSASRPQDRQFILSSKKLLLSDSGFYLCAWSVEAGTSGRNEQFFGPGTRLTVL.

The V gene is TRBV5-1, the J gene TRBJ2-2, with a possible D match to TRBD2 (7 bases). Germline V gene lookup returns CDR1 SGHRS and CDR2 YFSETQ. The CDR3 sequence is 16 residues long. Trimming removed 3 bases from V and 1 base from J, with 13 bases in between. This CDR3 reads CASSSGGPVNTGELFF. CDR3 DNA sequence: TGCGCCAGCAGCTCCGGGGGGCCCGTGAACACCGGGGAGCTGTTTTTT.

CDR3 in amino acids: CASSSPSDTGELFF. The CDR3 bases are TGTGCCAGCAGTTCACCTAGTGACACCGGGGAGCTGTTTTTT. The chain couples TRBV6-6 to TRBJ2-2; D ambiguous. CDR3 length: 14 residues. Trimming stripped 4 bases from V and 3 bases from J, with 9 bases between. Germline CDR1 and CDR2: MNHNY and SVGAGI (reference sequence).